The sequence of this T cell receptor beta chain was determined in a study of blood T cell repertoires in COVID-19. Study details: T cells, B-cell-depleted T cells, or PBMCs provided the cDNA or gDNA that served as material.

Participant-reported clinical history was the basis for cohort assignment. In the source study's methods: Cell counts per sample came from amplifying reference gene primers. Profiled with immunoSEQ multiplex PCR; TCRdb holds only in-frame clones, not every one. That table gives V, J and clone size, and the DNA gave D and trimming. Here the sample spans more than 150,000 clones, approximately 80% being singletons. Material for sequencing was PBMCs or T cells enriched from blood (not recorded which). The sequence came from a man aged 60-69 years who had been exposed to COVID-19.

CDR3 protein: CASSFPGINQPQHF. The CDR3 nucleotides read TGTGCCAGCAGCTTCCCAGGCATCAATCAGCCCCAGCATTTT. This chain joins TRBV7-6 and TRBJ1-5; D gene unclear. This CDR3 has 14 residues. The V end lost 3 bases, the J end lost 3 bases, and 9 bases lay between the germline ends. Germline CDR1 is SGHVS and CDR2 is FNYEAQ.